The source of this TCR beta chain is a study of blood T cell repertoires in COVID-19. As for the study in general: Italy, Spain and the United States were the sources of the convalescent and acute COVID-19 samples. In each case, the material was cDNA or gDNA derived from T cells, B-cell-depleted T cells, or PBMCs.

This CDR3 contains 12 residues. Germline V lookup: CDR1 GTSNPN, CDR2 SVGIG (reference sequence). V was trimmed by 3 bases and J by 10 bases, leaving 15 bases between them. Per the authors' pipeline: Amplification from reference gene primers served as the basis for estimated nucleated cell counts. Using immunoSEQ multiplex PCR, the repertoire was profiled, and TCRdb retains in-frame clones only, with some absent. V and J calls and clone size follow that table, whereas D and trimming were derived from the DNA. The table has fewer than 150,000 clones, approximately 88% seen once. This receptor was obtained from a human donor in a cohort sampled during active COVID-19. This sequence joins TRBV30 and TRBJ1-1, with D possibly being TRBD1 (5 bases). Source material: peripheral blood. In DNA, the CDR3 is TGTGCCTGGAGGGCCTGGATTGGGGCAGCTTTCTTT. As protein: CAWRAWIGAAFF.